One T cell receptor beta chain is described in this entry. Its antigen target is currently unknown. The input lacks base qualities; no much larger clone sits a single base away. This sample is part of a study of shared clonotypes between healthy human individuals (dated by TCRdb to the early 2020s). The study in broad terms: The cohort comprised a couple of women and a few men aged 18 to 49 years. Blood TCR repertoires of five healthy adults were deeply sequenced to estimate repertoire size and the extent of clonotype sharing between individuals. For each donor, three plates each were used for CD4 naive and CD4 memory, two plates were used for CD8 naive, and one plate was used for CD8 memory. Different laboratories and diverse techniques were used to prepare libraries and sequence TCR repertoires, to increase sequencing depth and limit assay-specific biases. Each donor's leukapheresis produced roughly between roughly 0.94 and 9.5 billion PBMCs. Overall study results and their limits: Because the study included only a small number of donors, the genetic and exposure-history diversity represented was limited. Compared with non-shared clonotypes, the clonotypes found in all four sorted-subset donors had higher generation probabilities. Rarefaction of sorted-subset datasets indicated incomplete sequencing despite the large sequencing depth. Pairwise subsampling indicated that sequencing depth was expected to affect the degree of clonotype sharing among donors. About 5% of naive CD4, roughly 3.5% of naive CD8, approximately 2.2% of memory CD4, and approximately 0.39% of memory CD8 clonotypes were shared across four donors. Naive subsets generally had larger estimated clonotype richness than memory subsets did. Sampling was restricted to blood, and TCR repertoires in tissues likely differ from the TCR repertoires found in blood.

Donors were healthy HIV-negative adults with no recently reported acute infections or vaccinations. Every donor was a Caucasian adult living in Nashville, Tennessee, USA. CD4+ T cells were enriched by magnetic negative selection; naive cells were then positively selected on CD45RA, and the negative fraction formed the memory subset. After blood collection by leukapheresis, PBMCs were isolated using Ficoll-Histopaque density gradient centrifugation and then cryopreserved in the vapor phase of liquid nitrogen. Analytical flow cytometry was used to check the purity and quantity of each magnetically sorted T cell population. Each sorted fraction had its genomic DNA isolated and then quantified by UV absorbance on a Nanodrop 2000c. TCR CDR3 regions were amplified from genomic DNA by multiplex PCR using the deep immunoSEQ assay. For each cell subset, the extracted genomic DNA was distributed evenly across all wells of several immunoSEQ 96-well plates, and each plate served as one replicate. For sorted subsets, roughly 200 ng of genomic DNA, equivalent to roughly 30,000 T cell genomes, went into each replicate PCR. Purified libraries were quantified with a Qubit 3.0 fluorometer, sized on a Bioanalyzer 2100, and re-quantified with the KAPA Library Quantification kit. Each immunoSEQ 96-well plate was sequenced on its own single-read 150-cycle Illumina NextSeq 550 flow cell. Under the source paper's analysis protocol: Because only junctional sequences without quality scores were contained in the immunoSEQ output, filtering matching that applied to full-length reads could not be performed. To assign V/J genes and CDR3, sequences were annotated against IMGT germline references using PyIR, a Python wrapper for IgBLAST v1.9. Reads were filtered out if the reads had weak V/J assignments (E-value above 1e-6), no CDR3, stop codons, out-of-frame junctions, or ambiguous translated residues. V3J clonotypes were defined by identical inferred V gene, J gene, and CDR3 amino acid sequence. The percentage overlap between two repertoires was calculated by dividing the number of shared unique clonotypes by the size of the smaller repertoire. Richness of each repertoire was evaluated using RTK rarefaction, the Chao1 estimator, and Recon v2.1 estimates of unobserved clonotypes. OLGA was used to compute generation probabilities for all TCRbeta clonotypes that the gDNA method yielded from four donors. Not all clones reach the TCRdb copy of this immuneACCESS table, which keeps in-frame sequences only. Checked studies attribute under half of the gap to unresolved V genes and leave the rest unexplained. The V and J calls and clone size were taken over from that table, and D and trimming were inferred from the DNA. This sample holds roughly 2.5 million clones; approximately 94% were observed only once. The ten top clones hold roughly 0.14% of the sample.

A distance of 14 bases separates the germline ends of V and J, which lose 1 base and 4 bases respectively. CDR1 and CDR2 are read off the germline V gene as KGHSH and LQKENI. From cysteine to phenylalanine, the CDR3 is 16 amino acids long. Left in the record is the CDR3 DNA by itself, 48 bases read in frame from the first base. The sample comprised naive CD4+ T cells sorted from blood. Read against the paper, the sample's cell subset or site label means: CD45RA+ positively selected. The receptor's source is a man younger than 35 in good health. The rearranged chain carries TRBV18 and TRBJ1-3; the D gene identity is not certain. In nucleotides, the sequence is TGTGCCAGCTCACCACTCGAGACGGCGCCCGGAAACACCATATATTTT. Translated, this is CASSPLETAPGNTIYF.